Listed below are T cell receptor beta chains from one sample, sequenced in a study of identical twins. TCRdb redid the calling of the 5' RACE reads with MiXCR, one entry per CDR3 protein. The table has 1.5 million to 2 million distinct CDR3 sequences, less than 35% seen once. The sequenced material came from cord blood. The receptors derive from a newborn girl in good health. The CDR3 runs from the conserved cysteine through the conserved F or W. D genes are given only for firm matches. Where a row states a size, it is once, few, many or the class of an expanded clone; other rows omit it.

J	D	V	size	CDR3	DNA
TRBJ2-1	-	TRBV6-6	few	CASSYSAGFGNEQFF	TGTGCCAGCAGTTACTCGGCAGGGTTTGGGAATGAGCAGTTCTTC
TRBJ1-2	-	TRBV5-1	few	CASSLSPVDGNGYTF	TGCGCCAGCAGCTTATCCCCGGTTGACGGGAATGGCTACACCTTC
TRBJ2-2	-	TRBV5-1	few	CASQPGLITGELFF	TGCGCCAGCCAACCGGGCCTTATCACCGGGGAGCTGTTTTTT
TRBJ1-5	-	TRBV6-1	few	CASSELGAAQPQHF	TGTGCCAGCAGTGAATTGGGGGCCGCTCAGCCCCAGCATTTT
TRBJ2-7	-	TRBV7-9	-	CASSFRSRHSYEQYF	TGTGCCAGCAGCTTTCGTTCCCGACACTCCTACGAGCAGTACTTC
TRBJ2-3	-	TRBV7-2	few	CASSLEGVGTQYF	TGTGCCAGCAGCTTAGAGGGAGTGGGTACGCAGTATTTT
TRBJ1-5	-	TRBV28	few	CADRSNQPQHF	TGTGCCGACAGGAGCAATCAGCCCCAGCATTTT
TRBJ2-2	-	TRBV5-1	-	CASSHQTGSTQGELFF	TGCGCCAGCAGCCATCAGACAGGTAGCACACAAGGGGAGCTGTTTTTT
TRBJ1-4	TRBD1	TRBV7-2	-	CASSFTGTGGFREKLFF	TGTGCCAGCAGCTTTACCGGGACAGGGGGATTTCGAGAAAAACTGTTTTTT
TRBJ2-5	-	TRBV7-2	-	CASSLAGLQGTQYF	TGTGCCAGCAGCTTAGCAGGGCTCCAAGGGACCCAGTACTTC
TRBJ1-2	TRBD1	TRBV3-1	many	CASSQAGGGYGYTF	TGCGCCAGCAGCCAAGCAGGGGGCGGCTATGGCTACACCTTC
TRBJ1-3	-	TRBV6-6	-	CASSWGDTIYF	TGCGCCAGCAGTTGGGGGGACACCATATATTTT
TRBJ1-1	-	TRBV20-1	-	CSARVVRRGTEAFF	TGCAGTGCTAGAGTCGTAAGAAGGGGGACTGAAGCTTTCTTT
TRBJ2-5	-	TRBV14	few	CASSQDPKTQYF	TGTGCCAGCAGCCAAGATCCTAAGACCCAGTACTTC
TRBJ2-7	TRBD2	TRBV6-5	-	CASSPGLAYYNEQYF	TGTGCCAGCAGTCCGGGACTAGCGTACTACAATGAGCAGTACTTC
TRBJ2-2	TRBD2	TRBV20-1	-	CSARGYVAGGPGTGELFF	TGCAGTGCTAGAGGTTACGTAGCGGGGGGGCCGGGCACCGGGGAGCTGTTTTTT
TRBJ2-1	TRBD2	TRBV20-1	-	CSARELAGFYNEQFF	TGCAGTGCTAGAGAGCTAGCGGGGTTTTACAATGAGCAGTTCTTC
TRBJ1-2	TRBD1	TRBV20-1	few	CTQTGGIYGYTF	TGCACCCAAACAGGGGGAATCTATGGCTACACCTTC
TRBJ2-7	-	TRBV10-3	many	CAISDKSSEQYF	TGTGCCATCAGTGACAAGTCTAGCGAGCAGTACTTC
TRBJ2-3	TRBD2	TRBV7-2	few	CASSLQAGGGLGDTQYF	TGTGCCAGCAGCTTACAAGCGGGGGGGGGATTGGGAGATACGCAGTATTTT
TRBJ1-5	-	TRBV27	few	CASSLRALSNQPQHF	TGTGCCAGCAGTTTAAGGGCCCTTAGCAATCAGCCCCAGCATTTT
TRBJ1-2	-	TRBV30	-	CAFRGYGYTF	TGTGCCTTCAGGGGCTATGGCTACACCTTC
TRBJ1-2	-	TRBV7-9	-	CASSGRVRGDGYTF	TGTGCCAGCAGCGGCCGGGTTAGGGGCGATGGCTACACCTTC
TRBJ2-5	-	TRBV4-1	-	CACSQVIARNRETQYF	TGCGCCTGCAGCCAAGTAATAGCGCGAAATCGGGAGACCCAGTACTTC
TRBJ2-1	-	TRBV5-1	-	CASSTSANEQFF	TGCGCCAGCAGCACTAGTGCGAATGAGCAGTTCTTC
TRBJ2-7	-	TRBV6-5	-	CASSYSAVSSYERYF	TGTGCCAGCAGTTACTCGGCAGTGAGCTCCTACGAGCGGTACTTC
TRBJ2-3	-	TRBV20-1	few	CSASGGKADTQYF	TGCAGTGCTAGTGGAGGGAAGGCAGATACGCAGTATTTT
TRBJ1-2	TRBD1	TRBV25-1	many	CASSELGGQGYTF	TGTGCCAGCAGTGAATTAGGGGGACAGGGCTACACCTTC
TRBJ2-1	-	TRBV2	-	CASIPRLALNEQFF	TGTGCCAGCATACCCCGGCTAGCTCTCAATGAGCAGTTCTTC
TRBJ1-2	-	TRBV27	few	CASQGTTGIGDYGYTF	TGTGCCAGTCAAGGGACCACAGGGATCGGAGACTATGGCTACACCTTC
TRBJ2-7	TRBD2	TRBV10-3	-	CAISALAGGVYEQYF	TGTGCCATCAGTGCCTTAGCGGGGGGGGTCTACGAGCAGTACTTC
TRBJ1-1	-	TRBV25-1	-	CASSGGFPEAFF	TGTGCCAGCAGTGGGGGGTTCCCTGAAGCTTTCTTT
TRBJ2-3	TRBD1	TRBV7-2	-	CASSDRASSTDTQYF	TGTGCCAGCAGCGACAGGGCAAGTAGCACAGATACGCAGTATTTT
TRBJ1-3	-	TRBV12-3/TRBV12-4	few	CASSRTVSGNTIYF	TGTGCCAGCAGTCGGACAGTCTCTGGAAACACCATATATTTT
TRBJ2-5	TRBD2	TRBV3-1	-	CASSRGTSSLQGTQYF	TGTGCCAGCAGCCGAGGGACTAGCTCCCTCCAAGGGACCCAGTACTTC
TRBJ2-5	-	TRBV28	-	CASSLEGYRPRQETQYF	TGTGCCAGCAGTTTAGAGGGGTACAGACCTAGGCAAGAGACCCAGTACTTC
TRBJ2-7	TRBD1	TRBV29-1	many	CSVELRDRGHYEQYF	TGCAGCGTTGAGCTCCGGGACAGGGGTCACTACGAGCAGTACTTC
TRBJ2-1	-	TRBV10-3	-	CAINSPTRFNEQFF	TGTGCCATCAATTCGCCGACTAGGTTCAATGAGCAGTTCTTC
TRBJ1-6	-	TRBV20-1	-	CSARVQGGNSPLHF	TGCAGTGCTAGAGTCCAGGGTGGCAATTCACCCCTCCACTTT
TRBJ2-7	TRBD2	TRBV20-1	-	CSAPGTSGHEQYF	TGCAGTGCCCCCGGGACTAGCGGCCACGAGCAGTACTTC
TRBJ2-3	-	TRBV7-2	few	CASSFAATDTQYF	TGTGCCAGCAGCTTTGCCGCCACAGATACGCAGTATTTT
TRBJ2-7	TRBD2	TRBV18	-	CASSPSRDYNEQYF	TGTGCCAGCTCACCCTCGCGGGACTACAATGAGCAGTACTTC
TRBJ1-2	-	TRBV19	-	CASSIPVPYGYTF	TGTGCCAGTAGTATCCCGGTTCCGTATGGCTACACCTTC
TRBJ1-4	-	TRBV10-3	-	CAIRDSPNNEKLFF	TGTGCCATCAGGGACAGTCCAAATAATGAAAAACTGTTTTTT
TRBJ2-5	TRBD2	TRBV11-2	few	CASSIRPGTSGSETQYF	TGTGCCAGCAGCATCAGGCCCGGGACTAGCGGGTCAGAGACCCAGTACTTC
TRBJ2-1	-	TRBV4-1	-	CANSHLNEQFF	TGCGCCAACAGCCACCTCAATGAGCAGTTCTTC
TRBJ2-7	TRBD1	TRBV20-1	-	CSAPGQVPSYEQYF	TGCAGTGCGCCGGGACAGGTCCCCTCCTACGAGCAGTACTTC
TRBJ2-1	-	TRBV6-2/TRBV6-3	-	CASSVPGTAGFF	TGTGCCAGCAGTGTCCCCGGGACCGCCGGGTTCTTC
TRBJ2-7	-	TRBV6-5	-	CASSPAGTTLYEQYF	TGTGCCAGCAGTCCTGCCGGGACGACTCTCTACGAGCAGTACTTC
TRBJ2-5	TRBD2	TRBV20-1	few	CSARPLAGETQYF	TGCAGTGCTAGGCCCCTAGCGGGAGAGACCCAGTACTTC
TRBJ2-3	-	TRBV20-1	-	CSAPRGPVTQYF	TGCAGTGCTCCTAGAGGGCCAGTTACGCAGTATTTT
TRBJ2-7	TRBD2	TRBV20-1	few	CSARDRASGSWKGYEQYF	TGCAGTGCTAGAGATCGGGCTAGCGGGAGTTGGAAAGGCTACGAGCAGTACTTC
TRBJ2-7	-	TRBV5-1	many	CASSSDESYEQYF	TGCGCCAGCAGCTCAGATGAGAGCTACGAGCAGTACTTC
TRBJ1-2	TRBD1	TRBV19	-	CASSFPGQGDYGYIF	TGTGCCAGTAGTTTTCCGGGACAGGGGGACTATGGCTACATCTTC
TRBJ2-1	-	TRBV12-3/TRBV12-4	-	CASTHVPGLDETQFF	TGTGCCAGCACTCACGTCCCAGGTTTGGATGAGACCCAGTTCTTC
TRBJ2-1	-	TRBV6-1	few	CASSDGGAPYNEQFF	TGTGCCAGCAGTGACGGGGGCGCGCCCTACAATGAGCAGTTCTTC
TRBJ2-5	-	TRBV21-1	-	CASSTTCAGTGEETQYF	TGTGCCAGCAGCACCACCTGCGCCGGGACAGGGGAGGAGACCCAGTACTTC